One and the same sample provided the 3 T cell receptor beta chains below, sequenced in a study of cytomegalovirus exposure and HLA in healthy donors. The PCR had 60 Vbeta and 13 Jbeta primers. The assay was immunoSEQ multiplex PCR, and TCRdb's table has in-frame clones only and misses some. The sample includes 150,000 to 200,000 clones, around 80% seen only once; the top ten take 1.5% to 2%. Sequences were obtained from PBMCs. These receptors came from a woman aged 25 to 45 in good health and CMV-seronegative.

This chain links TRBV6-5 with TRBJ2-7, with TRBD1 matching 9 bases. The V and J ends lost 6 bases and 1 base, in that order; junction bases with no gene match: 4. Germline CDR1 reads MNHEY; CDR2 reads SVGAGI. This CDR3 is 14 amino acids long. CDR3 DNA: TGTGCCAGCAGACTGGGACAGGGTTCCTACGAGCAGTACTTC. This translates into CASRLGQGSYEQYF.

The chain has TRBV7-2 and TRBJ1-3; a possible D gene is TRBD1 (6 bases). The CDR3 is 16 amino acids. Trimming left V 4 bases short and J 4 bases short, with 17 bases between. CDR1 and CDR2 (germline): SGHTA, FQGNSA. The CDR3 coding sequence is TGTGCCAGCAGCTCAACAGGGCTAGTACTCGGAAACACCATATATTTT. Protein product: CASSSTGLVLGNTIYF.

The chain links TRBV4-1 to TRBJ2-5; D gene ambiguous. The V gene's germline CDR1 is MGHRA and CDR2 YSYEKL. This CDR3 contains 14 residues. Trimming took 0 bases from V and 1 from J, leaving 6 bases between them. CDR3 loop: CASSQDMSQETQYF. The CDR3 coding sequence is TGCGCCAGCAGCCAAGATATGAGCCAAGAGACCCAGTACTTC.